These 29 T cell receptor beta chains were all obtained from the same sample, sequenced in a study of blood T cells in healthy people across ages. Primed by a sample-barcoded 5' primer and a J-beta primer mix, a second PCR proceeded for about 7 to 11 cycles. Using its own MiXCR run on the 5' RACE reads, TCRdb lists one record per CDR3 protein. The sample has approximately 1.5 million distinct CDR3 sequences, about 42% seen once. Source material: blood. The receptors here all came from a woman under 30 in good health.

In this sample, this clonotype turned up a few times. The rearrangement uses TRBV5-1 and TRBJ2-3; D is unclear. The V end lost 0 bases, the J end lost 3 bases, and 8 bases lay between the germline ends. CDR3 size: 14 residues. Germline CDR1 SGHRS, CDR2 YFSETQ. The CDR3 DNA reads TGCGCCAGCAGCTTGGCCGGGCAGACAGATACGCAGTATTTT. It codes for CASSLAGQTDTQYF.

CDR3 sequence (DNA): TGTGCCAGCAGTCGAATAGGGGACACTGAAGCTTTCTTT. This sequence encodes CASSRIGDTEAFF. J is TRBJ1-1 and V is TRBV7-3, with D tentatively TRBD1 (5 bases). The CDR3 length is 13 residues. Trimming removed 6 bases from V and 3 bases from J, with 11 bases in between. Per the germline V gene, CDR1 is SGHTA and CDR2 is FQGTGA. Based on the CDR3 plus reference TRBV7-3 and TRBJ1-1, the full variable domain is GAGVSQTPSNKVTEKGKYVELRCDPISGHTALYWYRQSLGQGPEFLIYFQGTGAADDSGLPNDRFFAVRPEGSVSTLKIQRTERGDSAVYLCASSRIGDTEAFFGQGTRLTVV.

The J gene is TRBJ2-7, the V gene TRBV20-1; 11 nucleotides match TRBD2. The germline gives CDR1 DFQATT, CDR2 SNEGSKA (reference sequence). V trimming: 6 bases; J trimming: 5 bases; junction bases outside the gene matches: 12. This CDR3 has 15 amino acids. The CDR3 DNA reads TGCAGTGCAACACTCGGGACTAGCGGAGAAGACGAGCAGTACTTC. It specifies CSATLGTSGEDEQYF.

Remarks on this clonotype: The junction shows a germline mismatch at one end, possibly a read error. The gene calls are TRBV20-1 and TRBJ2-5; 10 bases fit TRBD2. Germline V lookup: CDR1 DFQATT, CDR2 SNEGSKA (reference sequence). The CDR3 spans 15 residues. The CDR3 DNA reads TGCAGTGCTACCCCACTAGCGGGATTACAAGAGGCCCAGTACTTC. Residues: CSATPLAGLQEAQYF.

The genes are TRBV7-9 and TRBJ1-6; TRBD1 might be the D (6 bases). This CDR3 is 17 amino acids long. Germline CDR1 reads SEHNR; CDR2 reads FQNEAQ (reference sequence). Trimming stripped 7 bases from V and 3 bases from J, with 19 bases between. The CDR3 here is CASTPSGRGDYNSPLHF. The CDR3 nucleotides read TGTGCCAGCACCCCATCAGGCAGGGGAGACTATAATTCACCCCTCCACTTT.

The J gene is TRBJ2-4, the V gene TRBV7-9; a weak D match, TRBD1 (5 bases). The DNA end favors TRBJ2-7, so the J call may be wrong. CDR3 size: 13 residues. CDR1 SEHNR and CDR2 FQNEAQ come from the germline V gene (reference sequence). As DNA, the CDR3 is TGTGCCAGCAGCTCTTACGCAGGGCGCGAGCAGTACTTC. Translation gives CASSSYAGREQYF.

This clonotype was seen only a few times. The chain recombines TRBV5-1 with TRBJ2-7, with TRBD1 matching over 8 bases. Germline V gene lookup returns CDR1 SGHRS and CDR2 YFSETQ. The CDR3 runs to 16 residues. V trimming: 0 bases; J trimming: 2 bases; junction bases outside the gene matches: 7. The CDR3 bases are TGCGCCAGCAGCTTGGCGCGGGACAGGTTAACCTACGAGCAGTACTTC. It specifies CASSLARDRLTYEQYF.

The chain has TRBV9 and TRBJ2-5; 9 nucleotides match TRBD1. The end of the DNA fits TRBJ2-7 better, so the J call may be wrong. Looked up from germline, CDR1 is SGDLS and CDR2 is YYNGEE. The length of the CDR3 is 14 residues. This chain's CDR3 is CASSGRTGVYEQYF. The CDR3 DNA reads TGTGCCAGCAGCGGCCGGACAGGGGTCTACGAGCAGTACTTC.

This clonotype was recorded a few times. The rearrangement uses TRBV9 and TRBJ2-5; D ambiguous. This CDR3 has 15 amino acids. Germline V lookup: CDR1 SGDLS, CDR2 YYNGEE. Trimming took off 0 bases at V and 1 base at J, with 10 bases between the two ends. The CDR3 reads CASSVGGRFQETQYF. The CDR3 nucleotides read TGTGCCAGCAGCGTAGGAGGTCGTTTCCAAGAGACCCAGTACTTC.

The CDR3: CSATGGHYGYTF. The CDR3 DNA follows: TGCAGTGCAACTGGGGGACACTATGGCTACACCTTC. The chain employs TRBV20-1 and TRBJ1-2, with D perhaps TRBD1 (5 bases). CDR3 length equals 12 residues. Looked up from germline, CDR1 is DFQATT and CDR2 is SNEGSKA (reference sequence). Trimming pared 6 bases from V and 3 bases from J, leaving 11 bases between.

A few counts support this clonotype. This rearrangement joins TRBV7-2 to TRBJ2-2, with D unresolved. CDR1 is SGHTA, CDR2 FQGNSA, per germline. This CDR3 spans 13 amino acids. V lost 4 bases and J lost 4, with 7 bases in between. In DNA form, the CDR3 reads TGTGCCAGCAGCTCTTATGGCACCGGGGAGCTGTTTTTT. This gives the protein CASSSYGTGELFF.

This clonotype was counted only a few times. The chain carries TRBV28 and TRBJ2-4; D remains unclear. The end of the DNA fits TRBJ2-7 better, so the J call may be wrong. The CDR3 extends over 13 amino acids. The germline gives CDR1 MDHEN, CDR2 SYDVKM. The CDR3 sequence is CASSSRPGGEQYF. In DNA, the CDR3 is TGTGCCAGCAGTTCCCGTCCCGGTGGCGAGCAGTACTTC.

This clonotype was recorded a few times. The chain is built from TRBV27 and TRBJ1-2; D is possibly TRBD1 (6 bases). Deletions cut 2 bases from V and 4 bases from J, with 14 bases between. In germline, CDR1 is MNHEY, CDR2 SMNVEV (reference sequence). The CDR3 length is 15 residues. The CDR3 DNA sequence: TGTGCCAGCAGTTTACGGACAGCTGCGGGCTATGGCTACACCTTC. It is translated as CASSLRTAAGYGYTF.

This chain links TRBV4-3 with TRBJ2-2; D is perhaps TRBD1 (6 bases). CDR3 length: 15 residues. V dropped 4 bases and J dropped 2 bases, with 11 bases sitting between them. Germline V CDR1 and CDR2: LGHNA, YSLEER. CDR3 region: CASSPNRVNTGELFF. CDR3 DNA: TGCGCCAGCAGCCCTAACAGGGTTAACACCGGGGAGCTGTTTTTT.

This clonotype showed up just once. J is TRBJ1-2 and V is TRBV7-2; no firm D call. The CDR3 has 14 amino acids. V lost 3 bases and J 3 bases, leaving 11 bases between the germline ends. CDR1 is SGHTA, CDR2 FQGNSA, per germline. This CDR3 is CASSFRQPHYGYTF. The CDR3 coding sequence is TGTGCCAGCAGCTTTAGGCAGCCTCACTATGGCTACACCTTC.

The J gene is TRBJ2-7, the V gene TRBV29-1, with 10 bases aligning to TRBD2. The CDR3 sequence is 11 residues long. From germline, CDR1 is SQVTM and CDR2 ANQGSEA. J gave up 4 bases and V 6 bases, and 0 bases lay outside the gene matches. The CDR3 DNA sequence: TGCAGCGTGACTAGCGGGTACGAGCAGTACTTC. Residues: CSVTSGYEQYF.

This clonotype was seen a handful of times. The chain links TRBV6-1 to TRBJ2-1; perhaps TRBD2 as D (5 bases). There are 16 residues in the CDR3. Trimming took 2 bases from V and 5 from J, leaving 16 bases between them. In germline, CDR1 is MNHNS, CDR2 SASEGT. CDR3 protein: CASSEYSGGPDNEQFF. The CDR3 region has the DNA TGTGCCAGCAGTGAATACAGCGGCGGGCCCGACAATGAGCAGTTCTTC.

The CDR3 is CASSFGLSSGSSTDTQYF. The CDR3 coding sequence is TGTGCCAGCAGCTTCGGCCTCTCTAGCGGGAGCAGCACAGATACGCAGTATTTT. The J gene is TRBJ2-3, the V gene TRBV7-2; 10 nucleotides align to TRBD2. The CDR3 sequence is 18 residues long. Germline V gene lookup returns CDR1 SGHTA and CDR2 FQGNSA. V lost 3 bases to trimming and J lost 0 bases; unmatched junction nucleotides: 9. Combining the CDR3 with reference TRBV7-2 and TRBJ2-3 gives the whole variable domain GAGVSQSPSNKVTEKGKDVELRCDPISGHTALYWYRQSLGQGLEFLIYFQGNSAPDKSGLPSDRFSAERTGGSVSTLTIQRTQQEDSAVYLCASSFGLSSGSSTDTQYFGPGTRLTVL.

The chain recombines TRBV5-6 with TRBJ1-5; 7 bases match TRBD1. CDR1 is SGHDT and CDR2 is YYEEEE in the germline V gene. The CDR3 runs 15 residues. V lost 0 bases, J lost 5 bases, and 5 bases stayed unmatched. CDR3 loop: CASSLARQGDQPQHF. The CDR3 DNA reads as TGTGCCAGCAGCTTGGCCCGGCAGGGGGATCAGCCCCAGCATTTT.

The V call is TRBV5-1, the J call TRBJ2-5, with 7 bases aligning to TRBD1. The J call may be incorrect, as the DNA end agrees better with TRBJ2-7. The CDR3 totals 15 residues. Germline lookup yields CDR1 SGHRS and CDR2 YFSETQ. The CDR3 sequence: CASSLVTGLDYEQYF. CDR3 DNA sequence: TGCGCCAGCAGCTTGGTGACAGGGTTAGACTACGAGCAGTACTTC.

This chain uses TRBV12-3 or TRBV12-4 with TRBJ2-7; no clear D gene. Between the trimmed V and J ends, which lost 7 bases and 7 bases, there was a span of 17 bases. CDR3 size: 13 residues. The CDR3 sequence: CASTLRRNNEQYF. The CDR3 DNA reads as TGTGCCAGCACCCTAAGACGGAACAATGAGCAGTACTTC.

As for this clonotype: It may be a read error: a sequence one base away is much more abundant. This CDR3 is CASSVGEGTEAFF. The CDR3 nucleotides are TGTGCCAGCAGTGTGGGGGAAGGAACTGAAGCTTTCTTT. V gene TRBV27 combines with J gene TRBJ1-1; D possibly corresponds to TRBD1 (5 bases). Germline V lookup: CDR1 MNHEY, CDR2 SMNVEV (reference sequence). There are 13 residues in the CDR3. V was pared by 5 bases and J by 5 bases, with 12 bases between.

The sample holds a few counts of this clonotype. The chain recombines TRBV12-3 or TRBV12-4 with TRBJ2-1; TRBD1 aligns across 7 bases. This CDR3 comprises 16 residues. Trimming cost V 5 bases and J 14 bases; bases outside gene matches: 21. The CDR3 coding sequence is TGTGCCAGCAGTCCTATTATTTACGACAGGGACGTTTGGAAGTTCTTC. This sequence encodes CASSPIIYDRDVWKFF.

The rearrangement uses TRBV21-1 and TRBJ2-7; TRBD1, as called in the table, went unchecked against the DNA. TRBV21-1 is a listed pseudogene. The CDR3 spans 15 residues. In nucleotides, the CDR3 is TGTGCCAGCAGCAAAATCGGACGGGGGTTCTACGAGCAGTACTTC. Translating gives CASSKIGRGFYEQYF.

V and J are TRBV4-3 and TRBJ2-3; no clear D. The CDR3 has 16 residues. V lost 1 base to trimming and J lost 4 bases, with 15 bases between them. The germline V gene has CDR1 LGHNA and CDR2 YSLEER. The CDR3 nucleotides read TGCGCCAGCAGCCAAGGATCAATGTTAGTGTCAGATACGCAGTATTTT. Its protein is CASSQGSMLVSDTQYF.

This clonotype has just a few counts. This sequence joins TRBV20-1 and TRBJ1-1, with D possibly being TRBD1 (5 bases). Deletions cut 8 bases from V and 4 bases from J, with 17 bases between. Germline V lookup: CDR1 DFQATT, CDR2 SNEGSKA (reference sequence). This CDR3 is 13 amino acids long. CDR3 loop: CSTYPGQSTEAFF. The CDR3 nucleotides read TGCAGTACCTATCCGGGGCAGAGCACTGAAGCTTTCTTT.

The chain is built from TRBV20-1 and TRBJ2-7; 9 bases match TRBD2. This CDR3 contains 15 residues. Germline V CDR1 and CDR2: DFQATT, SNEGSKA (reference sequence). V shed 7 bases, J shed 7 bases, and the junction held 17 bases outside the gene matches. The CDR3, as DNA: TGCAGTGGCGGGGATCGGCGGGAGGGCGTAAATGAGCAGTACTTC. It encodes CSGGDRREGVNEQYF.

V gene TRBV29-1 combines with J gene TRBJ2-7, with TRBD2 matching over 8 bases. The CDR3 has 13 amino acids. V lost 7 bases, J lost 4 bases, and 9 bases stayed unmatched. Germline V gene lookup returns CDR1 SQVTM and CDR2 ANQGSEA. The CDR3 loop reads CSASGGQKYEQYF. As DNA, the CDR3 is TGCAGCGCCAGCGGGGGCCAAAAGTACGAGCAGTACTTC.

This clonotype was recorded many times. The chain joins TRBV29-1 to TRBJ2-1; TRBD2 matches 12 bases. The CDR3 sequence is 13 residues long. The ends lost 6 bases at V and 7 bases at J; junction bases unmatched: 4. Per germline, CDR1 SQVTM and CDR2 ANQGSEA. CDR3 nucleotide sequence: TGCAGCGTGCGGACTAGCGGGGTGAATGAGCAGTTCTTC. Translating gives CSVRTSGVNEQFF.